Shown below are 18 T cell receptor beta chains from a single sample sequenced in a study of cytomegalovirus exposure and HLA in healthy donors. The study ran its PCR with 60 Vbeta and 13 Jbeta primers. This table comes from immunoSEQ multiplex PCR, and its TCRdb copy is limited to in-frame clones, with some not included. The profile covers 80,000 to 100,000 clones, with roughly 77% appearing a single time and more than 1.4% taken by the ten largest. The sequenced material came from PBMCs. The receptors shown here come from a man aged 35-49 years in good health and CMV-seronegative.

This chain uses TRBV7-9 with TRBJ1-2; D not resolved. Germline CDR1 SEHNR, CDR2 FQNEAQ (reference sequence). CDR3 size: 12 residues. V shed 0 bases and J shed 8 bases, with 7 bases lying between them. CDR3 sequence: CASSLAEGGYTF. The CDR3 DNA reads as TGTGCCAGCAGCTTAGCAGAGGGCGGCTACACCTTC.

Written as DNA, the CDR3 is TGTGCCAGCAGTTTTTCCAGGGACAATGAGCAGTTCTTC. It is translated as CASSFSRDNEQFF. This rearrangement joins TRBV27 to TRBJ2-1, with D maybe TRBD1 (5 bases). Germline V gene sequence: CDR1 MNHEY, CDR2 SMNVEV (reference sequence). This CDR3 contains 13 residues. Trimming removed 3 bases at V and 5 bases at J, with 8 bases between.

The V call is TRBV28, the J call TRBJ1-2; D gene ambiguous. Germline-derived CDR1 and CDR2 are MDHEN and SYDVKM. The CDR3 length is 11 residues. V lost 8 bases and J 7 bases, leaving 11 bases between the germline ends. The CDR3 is CASEAICGYTF. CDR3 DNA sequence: TGTGCCAGCGAAGCTATCTGTGGCTACACCTTC.

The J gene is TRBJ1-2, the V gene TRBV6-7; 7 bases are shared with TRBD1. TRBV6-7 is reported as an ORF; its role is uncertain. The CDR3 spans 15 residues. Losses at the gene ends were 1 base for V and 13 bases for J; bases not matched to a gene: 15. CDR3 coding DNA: TGTGCCAGCAGTTACTTCGTCGAGGAAGACAGGGCTTTCACCTTC. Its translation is CASSYFVEEDRAFTF.

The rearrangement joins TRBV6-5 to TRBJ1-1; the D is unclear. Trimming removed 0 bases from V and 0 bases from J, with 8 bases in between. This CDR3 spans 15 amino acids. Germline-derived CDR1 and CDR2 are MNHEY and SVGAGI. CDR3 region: CASSYSQVMNTEAFF. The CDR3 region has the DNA TGTGCCAGCAGTTACTCGCAGGTCATGAACACTGAAGCTTTCTTT.

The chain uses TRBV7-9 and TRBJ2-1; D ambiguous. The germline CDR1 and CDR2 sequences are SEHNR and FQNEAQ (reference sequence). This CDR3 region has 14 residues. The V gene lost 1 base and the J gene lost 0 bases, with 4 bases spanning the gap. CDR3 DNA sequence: TGTGCCAGCAGCTTAGGGAGCTCCTACAATGAGCAGTTCTTC. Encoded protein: CASSLGSSYNEQFF. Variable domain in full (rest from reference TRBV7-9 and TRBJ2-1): DTGVSQNPRHKITKRGQNVTFRCDPISEHNRLYWYRQTLGQGPEFLTYFQNEAQLEKSRLLSDRFSAERPKGSFSTLEIQRTEQGDSAMYLCASSLGSSYNEQFFGPGTRLTVL.

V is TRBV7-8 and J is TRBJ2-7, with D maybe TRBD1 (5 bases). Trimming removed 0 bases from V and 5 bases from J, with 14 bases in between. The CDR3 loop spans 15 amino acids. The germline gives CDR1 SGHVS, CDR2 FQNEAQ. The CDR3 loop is CASSLAGRVGHEQYF. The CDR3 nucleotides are TGTGCCAGCAGCTTAGCTGGCAGGGTTGGACACGAGCAGTACTTC.

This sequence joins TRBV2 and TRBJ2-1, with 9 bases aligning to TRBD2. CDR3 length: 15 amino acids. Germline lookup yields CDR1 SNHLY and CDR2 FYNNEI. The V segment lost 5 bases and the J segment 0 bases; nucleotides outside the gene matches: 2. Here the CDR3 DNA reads TGTGCCAGCAGTCTAGCGGGGAGCTCCTACAATGAGCAGTTCTTC. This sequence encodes CASSLAGSSYNEQFF. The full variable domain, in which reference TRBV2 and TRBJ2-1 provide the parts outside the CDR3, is EPEVTQTPSHQVTQMGQEVILRCVPISNHLYFYWYRQILGQKVEFLVSFYNNEISEKSEIFDDQFSVERPDGSNFTLKIRSTKLEDSAMYFCASSLAGSSYNEQFFGPGTRLTVL.

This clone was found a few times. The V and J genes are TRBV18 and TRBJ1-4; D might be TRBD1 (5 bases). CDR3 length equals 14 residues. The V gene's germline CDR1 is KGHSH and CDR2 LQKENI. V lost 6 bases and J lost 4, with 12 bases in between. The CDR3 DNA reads TGTGCCAGCTCCAGACAGCATAATAATGAAAAACTGTTTTTT. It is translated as CASSRQHNNEKLFF.

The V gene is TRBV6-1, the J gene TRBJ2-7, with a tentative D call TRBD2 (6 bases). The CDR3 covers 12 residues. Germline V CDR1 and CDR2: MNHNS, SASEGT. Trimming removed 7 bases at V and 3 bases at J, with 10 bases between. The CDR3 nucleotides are TGTGCCAGCAAGGGACTGCTCTACGAGCAGTACTTC. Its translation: CASKGLLYEQYF.

CDR3 in DNA: TGCGCCAGCAGCTTGGTCACTGCGGGGAAGGGCCCAGATACGCAGTATTTT. This gives the protein CASSLVTAGKGPDTQYF. This chain uses TRBV5-1 with TRBJ2-3; weak D call: TRBD2 (6 bases). V lost 0 bases and J lost 4, with 18 bases in between. Germline V gene sequence: CDR1 SGHRS, CDR2 YFSETQ. The CDR3 length is 17 residues.

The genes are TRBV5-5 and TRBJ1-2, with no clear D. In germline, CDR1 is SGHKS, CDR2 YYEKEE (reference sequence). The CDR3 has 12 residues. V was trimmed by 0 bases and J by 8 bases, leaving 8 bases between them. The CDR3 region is CASSLDQAGYTF. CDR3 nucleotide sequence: TGTGCCAGCAGCTTGGATCAGGCCGGCTACACCTTC.

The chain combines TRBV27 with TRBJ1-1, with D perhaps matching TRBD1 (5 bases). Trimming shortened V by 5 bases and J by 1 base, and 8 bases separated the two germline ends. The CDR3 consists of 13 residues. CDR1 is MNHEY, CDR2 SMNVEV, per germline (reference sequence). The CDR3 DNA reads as TGTGCCAGCAGTGAAGGGGAGAACACTGAAGCTTTCTTT. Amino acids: CASSEGENTEAFF.

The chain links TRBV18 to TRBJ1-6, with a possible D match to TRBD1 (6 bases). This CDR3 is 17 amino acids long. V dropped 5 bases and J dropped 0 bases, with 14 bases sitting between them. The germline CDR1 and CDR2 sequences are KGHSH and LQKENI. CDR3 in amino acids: CASSEWTASSYNSPLHF. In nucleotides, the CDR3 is TGTGCCAGCTCAGAATGGACAGCTAGCTCCTATAATTCACCCCTCCACTTT.

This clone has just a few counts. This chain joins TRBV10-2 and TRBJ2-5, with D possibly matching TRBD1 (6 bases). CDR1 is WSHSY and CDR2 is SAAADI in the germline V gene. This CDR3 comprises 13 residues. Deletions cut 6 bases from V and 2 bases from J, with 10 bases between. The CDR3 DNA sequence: TGCGCCAGCAGGAGACAGGTACAAGAGACCCAGTACTTC. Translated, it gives CASRRQVQETQYF.

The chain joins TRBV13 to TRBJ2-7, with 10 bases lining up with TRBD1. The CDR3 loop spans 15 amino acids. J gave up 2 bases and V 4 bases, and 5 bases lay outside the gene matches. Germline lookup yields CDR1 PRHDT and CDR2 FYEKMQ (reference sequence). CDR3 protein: CASSSGTGVTYEQYF. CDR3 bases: TGTGCCAGCAGCTCCGGGACAGGGGTCACCTACGAGCAGTACTTC. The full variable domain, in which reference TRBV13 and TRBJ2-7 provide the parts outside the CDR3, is AAGVIQSPRHLIKEKRETATLKCYPIPRHDTVYWYQQGPGQDPQFLISFYEKMQSDKGSIPDRFSAQQFSDYHSELNMSSLELGDSALYFCASSSGTGVTYEQYFGPGTRLTVT.

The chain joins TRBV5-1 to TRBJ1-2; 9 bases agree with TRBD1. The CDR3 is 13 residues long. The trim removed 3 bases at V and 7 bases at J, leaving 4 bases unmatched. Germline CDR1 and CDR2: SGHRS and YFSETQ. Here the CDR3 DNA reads TGCGCCAGCAGCTGGGCGGACAGGGGTGGCTACACCTTC. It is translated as CASSWADRGGYTF.

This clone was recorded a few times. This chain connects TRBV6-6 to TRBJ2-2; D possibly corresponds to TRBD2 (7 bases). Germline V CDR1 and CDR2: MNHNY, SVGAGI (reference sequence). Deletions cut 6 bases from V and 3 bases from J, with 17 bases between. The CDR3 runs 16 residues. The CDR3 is CASSLGGLQDTGELFF. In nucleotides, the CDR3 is TGTGCCAGCAGCCTAGGGGGACTACAAGACACCGGGGAGCTGTTTTTT.